The clone carrying this TCR beta chain occurred once. The data stem from a study of blood T cell repertoires in COVID-19. Background on the study: Spain, Italy and the United States supplied samples that represented acute and convalescent COVID-19. Sources were T cells, B-cell-depleted T cells, or PBMCs; the material itself was cDNA or gDNA.

Source study methods: Nucleated cell counts were estimated from reference gene primer amplification. The data were produced by immunoSEQ multiplex PCR, yet TCRdb's version contains in-frame clones alone and is incomplete. D and trimming were read from the DNA, whereas the V and J calls and clone size are those reported in that table. The top ten hold about 1.5% of the sample, which has 250,000 or so clones, around 83% seen once. The sample was peripheral blood. The sequence was obtained from a woman between 40 and 55 years old who had recovered from COVID-19.

The CDR3 loop reads CASSYYRADQPQHF. The CDR3, as DNA: TGTGCCAGCAGTTATTACAGGGCCGATCAGCCCCAGCATTTT. V is TRBV6-2 or TRBV6-3 and J is TRBJ1-5; tentatively, D is TRBD1 (6 bases). This CDR3 is 14 amino acids long. Trimming took off 3 bases at V and 5 bases at J, with 11 bases between the two ends. Germline V gene lookup returns CDR1 MNHEY and CDR2 SVGEGT.